This T cell receptor beta chain comes out of a study of blood T cells in healthy people across ages. Study-wide results and limits: It was the long-lived donors that had more naive CD4+ cells and higher diversity than aged donors.

For this clonotype: No antigen is known for it.

Ten milliliters of peripheral blood were drawn from each donor into EDTA-treated tubes. Every sample yielded at least 6.5 million isolated PBMCs. Using a J-beta primer mix together with a sample-barcoded 5' primer, a second PCR was run for roughly 6 to 11 cycles. The template-switch adaptor, which had 12 random nucleotides, put a tag on each cDNA molecule. TCRdb re-derived calls from the 5' RACE reads in MiXCR, one entry per CDR3 protein. Of approximately 1,700,000 distinct CDR3 sequences in the sample, about two fifths were seen once. Sample: blood. The clonotype comes from a human donor in good health.

The CDR3 loop reads CASSLAGHNTDTQYF. As DNA, the CDR3 is TGTGCCAGCAGTTTAGCGGGACACAACACAGATACGCAGTATTTT. The chain combines TRBV12-3 or TRBV12-4 with TRBJ2-3, with D possibly being TRBD1 (6 bases). The ends were cut back, 0 bases at V and 2 bases at J, with 9 bases in the middle. This CDR3 contains 15 residues.